Sequencing of this T cell receptor (beta chain) was carried out in a study of blood T cells in healthy people across ages. Study findings and constraints: Long-lived donors had more naive CD4+ cells and higher diversity than aged donors.

V dropped 0 bases and J dropped 11 bases, with 13 bases sitting between them. Germline assignment: CDR1 SGHTA and CDR2 FQGTGA. This CDR3 spans 13 amino acids. Details on this clonotype: Its antigen is undetermined.

Primers used in a second PCR of roughly 7 to 12 cycles were a sample-barcoded 5' primer and a J-beta primer mix. Carrying 12 random nucleotides, a template-switch adaptor labeled each individual cDNA molecule. TCRdb re-analysed the 5' RACE reads in MiXCR, keeping a single row per CDR3 protein. The data contain around 1,100,000 distinct CDR3 sequences, more than 30% of them singletons. Sequencing was carried out using blood. This chain uses TRBV7-3 with TRBJ1-1; D not resolved. The clonotype comes from a man younger than 35 in good health. Written as DNA, the CDR3 is TGTGCCAGCAGCTTAACGGACGGTTTCCAGGCTTTCTTT. Translated: CASSLTDGFQAFF.